This T cell receptor (beta chain) was recorded in a study of blood T cells in healthy people across ages (dated by TCRdb to the mid-2010s). Turning to the overall study: In model experiments, template switching captured roughly one uniquely barcoded TCR beta cDNA molecule for every two T cells. To track age-related changes in TCR beta repertoire diversity, the study relied on deep sequencing normalized with unique cDNA molecular identifiers. Donors were grouped into four age groups: young (average roughly 16 years), middle-aged (roughly 40), aged (around 62) and long-lived (about 89). Two additional independent replicas of 1 million unique cDNA reads from the same blood draw were analyzed for two donors (one aged 18 to 30 and one aged 80 or older). To avoid experimental bias, donors of different ages were distributed randomly across sequencing lanes. Overall results and qualifications from the work: Conclusive comparison of naive and antigen-experienced compartments was prevented by the profiling of bulk unsorted PBMCs. Because donor CMV infection status was unknown, age-related changes in expanded clonotypes were potentially confounded. Observed TCR beta diversity per million T cells fell roughly linearly with age, and a significant reduction was already apparent by age roughly 40. The long-lived group showed more naive CD4+ T cells, fewer expanded clones and increased TCR diversity than the aged group, suggesting age selection. Estimates of total diversity from one million sequenced T cells were regarded as lower bounds and underestimates. There was a strong correlation between observed TCR beta diversity and the percentage of naive T cells measured by flow cytometry.

Systemically healthy Caucasian individuals from Russia, approximately 39 in total and aged roughly 6 to 95 years, were included as donors. About 9.1 milliliters of peripheral blood were collected from each donor into EDTA-treated Vacutainer tubes. Ficoll-Paque density-gradient centrifugation was used to isolate PBMCs, with at least 7 million per sample. Trizol reagent was used to extract total RNA from the PBMCs, yielding at least 6 micrograms per sample. For every donor, flow cytometry on a PBMC aliquot measured the percentage of naive CD45RAhigh/CD27high T cells. In regard to this clonotype: Its cognate antigen has yet to be identified. Nothing much larger sits one base from this clone, and base qualities are not available.

Library creation used 5' RACE. For sequencing, an Illumina HiSeq 2500 was employed. A second roughly 7 to 12 cycle PCR used a sample-barcoded 5' primer and a J-beta primer mix. Each TCR beta cDNA molecule received a unique molecular identifier from a template-switch 5' adaptor carrying 12 random nucleotides. Each sample yielded at least 3 million CDR3-containing paired-end reads. First-strand cDNA was synthesized from all RNA with the Mint cDNA synthesis kit, primed by a TRBC-specific oligonucleotide. Following uracil-DNA glycosylase treatment, a first 18-cycle PCR with universal primers M1SS and BC2_uni_R was performed on all cDNA. As for the original processing: Each sample was normalized by randomly selecting 1 million high-quality reads, each carrying a distinct molecular identifier. Instead of being binned into consensus sequences, reads with shared molecular identifiers were discarded. CDR3 identification, clonotype clustering and error correction used MiTCR with a Q25 quality threshold and the strictest error-elimination algorithm. A nonparametric unseen species model with Euler transformation was used to estimate lower-bound total TCR beta diversity. Starting from the raw public reads, TCRdb applied fastp trimming at Q25, assembled clones with MiXCR and retained in-frame beta chains. Entries that share a CDR3 protein sequence are merged under the most common genes and DNA. The V and J calls follow TCRdb's processing rather than the paper's. The sample table shows some 1.4 million distinct CDR3 sequences, and approximately 42% are seen once. Less than 8% of the sample is in the top ten clones.

V and J lose 1 base and 11 bases, and a span of 14 bases separates them. Including the terminal cysteine and phenylalanine, the CDR3 comprises 13 residues. Only CDR3 DNA is held: 39 bases, read in frame from base 1. Reading the germline V gene gives CDR1 MGHRA and CDR2 YSYEKL. This clonotype was obtained from a woman aged 18-30 years in good health. The chain is assembled from TRBV4-1 and TRBJ1-1; 5 matching bases give a weak D call of TRBD1. Sequencing was done on a sample of blood. The CDR3 protein is CASSQVIGEQAFF. The DNA reads as follows: TGCGCCAGCAGCCAAGTGATAGGGGAGCAGGCTTTCTTT.